This T cell receptor beta chain stems from a study of T-cell memory formation after mild COVID-19. The CDR3 has 12 residues. Trimming removed 6 bases at V and 9 bases at J, with 12 bases between. CDR1 PRHDT and CDR2 FYEKMQ come from the germline V gene (reference sequence). TCRdb reprocessed the 5' RACE reads via MiXCR and lists one record per CDR3 protein. Of just under 150,000 distinct CDR3 sequences listed, 6% are singletons. This chain uses TRBV13 with TRBJ2-1; D may be TRBD2 (6 bases). The sample taken for sequencing was PBMCs or a T cell subset sorted from them (not recorded which). The clonotype originates from an adult woman who had mild COVID-19 (a few samples of this study predate the infection). Cell type and time point are not known. CDR3 sequence (DNA): TGTGCCAGCAGACAGGTGGGGGGTGAGCAGTTCTTC. It yields the protein CASRQVGGEQFF.